The 26 T cell receptor beta chains below were found in one sample sequenced in a study of blood T cell repertoires in COVID-19. Sequenced by immunoSEQ multiplex PCR; TCRdb stores in-frame clones only, minus some. This table has about 410,000 clones, 89% appearing once. Sequenced: peripheral blood. The receptors originated from a middle-aged woman with COVID-19, enrolled during active disease.

The rearrangement joins TRBV18 to TRBJ2-2; 10 nucleotides align to TRBD2. CDR1 is KGHSH and CDR2 is LQKENI in the germline V gene. The CDR3 contains 16 residues. The V gene end was trimmed by 1 base and the J gene end by 7 bases; junction bases not matched to a gene: 6. The CDR3 nucleotides read TGTGCCAGCTCACCACTGACGGGGACTAGCGTCGGGGAGCTGTTTTTT. It yields the protein CASSPLTGTSVGELFF.

This clone was counted once. The chain is built from TRBV6-5 and TRBJ1-5; 8 bases line up with TRBD1. The CDR3 totals 15 residues. The J segment lost 6 bases and the V segment lost 0 bases, leaving 4 bases of the junction unmatched. Germline CDR1 is MNHEY and CDR2 is SVGAGI. The CDR3 nucleotides read TGTGCCAGCAGTTACTCCCAGGACAGGGTTCAGCCCCAGCATTTT. Its protein is CASSYSQDRVQPQHF.

The chain carries TRBV19 and TRBJ1-4; the D gene is possibly TRBD1 (5 bases). Looked up from germline, CDR1 is LNHDA and CDR2 is SQIVND (reference sequence). CDR3 length equals 18 residues. V lost 10 bases, J lost 11 bases, and 35 bases lay in between. Here the CDR3 reads CATSDPGTGGRSGLKLFF. CDR3 bases: TGTGCCACCTCCGACCCGGGGACTGGCGGGAGAAGCGGGTTGAAACTGTTTTTT.

The chain is built from TRBV27 and TRBJ2-3, with D unclear. Germline V gene lookup returns CDR1 MNHEY and CDR2 SMNVEV (reference sequence). The CDR3 contains 14 residues. Trimming left V 8 bases short and J 5 bases short, with 17 bases between. The CDR3 nucleotides read TGTGCCAGCTCTTCCCGCGATCCGGGAGATACGCAGTATTTT. Translated, it gives CASSSRDPGDTQYF.

The CDR3 region has the DNA TGTGCCAGCAGTTACAGAGGAGCTAATGAAAAACTGTTTTTT. Its protein product is CASSYRGANEKLFF. The chain combines TRBV6-5 with TRBJ1-4, with D uncertain. V shed 2 bases and J shed 3 bases, with 7 bases lying between them. This CDR3 comprises 14 residues. CDR1 and CDR2 (germline): MNHEY, SVGAGI.

The chain carries TRBV19 and TRBJ2-5, with 7 bases lining up with TRBD1. J was trimmed by 3 bases and V by 6 bases; bases with no gene match: 7. Germline assignment: CDR1 LNHDA and CDR2 SQIVND (reference sequence). The CDR3 sequence is 14 residues long. The CDR3: CASSTRQGKETQYF. Written as DNA, the CDR3 is TGTGCCAGTAGCACCCGACAGGGAAAAGAGACCCAGTACTTC. Full variable domain (missing parts from reference TRBV19 and TRBJ2-5): DGGITQSPKYLFRKEGQNVTLSCEQNLNHDAMYWYRQDPGQGLRLIYYSQIVNDFQKGDIAEGYSVSREKKESFPLTVTSAQKNPTAFYLCASSTRQGKETQYFGPGTRLLVL.

The CDR3 sequence: CATSDLERGNEQFF. The CDR3 DNA sequence: TGTGCCACCAGTGATTTGGAGCGGGGGAATGAGCAGTTCTTC. This rearrangement joins TRBV24-1 to TRBJ2-1; 8 nucleotides align to TRBD2. The CDR3 consists of 14 residues. Trimming took 0 bases from V and 7 from J; bases not matched to a gene: 1. Germline CDR1 is KGHDR and CDR2 is SFDVKD.

This clone was seen only a few times. The chain carries TRBV5-6 and TRBJ2-2; 8 bases align to TRBD1. With 2 bases clipped from V and 5 bases from J, the junction kept 8 bases outside the gene matches. CDR1 is SGHDT, CDR2 YYEEEE, per germline. This CDR3 is 16 amino acids long. The CDR3 DNA follows: TGTGCCAGCAGCTTCAGGGGGCGCTTGGAAACCGGGGAGCTGTTTTTT. Protein: CASSFRGRLETGELFF.

The chain links TRBV15 to TRBJ1-5, with D perhaps TRBD1 (6 bases). Germline V gene data show CDR1 as LNHNV and CDR2 as YYDKDF (reference sequence). CDR3 length: 22 amino acids. The germline V and J ends were trimmed by 4 bases and 0 bases, with 31 bases remaining between them. CDR3 nucleotide sequence: TGTGCCACCAGCAAAGGGGGGGCCCGGACGGGCCCCGGTGGGTATAGCAATCAGCCCCAGCATTTT. Protein sequence: CATSKGGARTGPGGYSNQPQHF. The full variable domain, completed using reference TRBV15 and TRBJ1-5, is DAMVIQNPRYQVTQFGKPVTLSCSQTLNHNVMYWYQQKSSQAPKLLFHYYDKDFNNEADTPDNFQSRRPNTSFCFLDIRSPGLGDTAMYLCATSKGGARTGPGGYSNQPQHFGDGTRLSIL.

This chain connects TRBV7-6 to TRBJ1-1; D is uncertain. Between the trimmed V and J ends, which lost 4 bases and 0 bases, there was a span of 6 bases. The CDR3 extends over 13 amino acids. The germline CDR1 and CDR2 sequences are SGHVS and FNYEAQ. CDR3 sequence reads: CASSSLLNTEAFF. In DNA, the CDR3 is TGTGCCAGCAGCTCCCTACTGAACACTGAAGCTTTCTTT.

The chain employs TRBV9 and TRBJ2-2; perhaps TRBD1 as D (5 bases). V dropped 0 bases and J dropped 3 bases, with 12 bases sitting between them. Germline lookup yields CDR1 SGDLS and CDR2 YYNGEE. CDR3 length: 16 residues. DNA of the CDR3: TGTGCCAGCAGCGTAGTCAGTGGGGCCTACACCGGGGAGCTGTTTTTT. Translating it yields CASSVVSGAYTGELFF.

The rearrangement uses TRBV29-1 and TRBJ1-1, with D possibly TRBD1 on 6 matching bases. Germline CDR1 SQVTM, CDR2 ANQGSEA. The CDR3 has 19 residues. V lost 4 bases, J lost 1 base, and 28 bases lay in between. The CDR3 bases are TGCAGCGTTGGGGGCCATCAGACTGGACAGAGGGCTCGGAACACTGAAGCTTTCTTT. It translates to CSVGGHQTGQRARNTEAFF.

V usage is TRBV6-2 or TRBV6-3 and J usage is TRBJ2-5; TRBD1 matches at 7 bases. V lost 6 bases to trimming and J lost 0 bases; unmatched junction nucleotides: 13. Germline-derived CDR1 and CDR2 are MNHEY and SVGEGT. This CDR3 has 17 amino acids. CDR3 nucleotide sequence: TGTGCCAGCAGCCGTGGACAGGTCAAGACGTACCAAGAGACCCAGTACTTC. Its translation is CASSRGQVKTYQETQYF.

The chain joins TRBV5-1 to TRBJ2-3; 7 bases fit TRBD2. CDR3 length equals 16 residues. Losses at the gene ends were 1 base for V and 0 bases for J; bases not matched to a gene: 5. The germline gives CDR1 SGHRS, CDR2 YFSETQ. The CDR3 DNA follows: TGCGCCAGCAGCTTGAGCGGGGCCACTAGCACAGATACGCAGTATTTT. Protein sequence: CASSLSGATSTDTQYF.

This clone came up once. The genes are TRBV7-9 and TRBJ2-1; 8 bases align to TRBD2. J was trimmed by 5 bases and V by 5 bases; bases with no gene match: 5. This CDR3 has 14 amino acids. CDR1 is SEHNR and CDR2 is FQNEAQ in the germline V gene (reference sequence). CDR3 sequence (DNA): TGTGCCAGCAGCCAGGGGCGGGGGGACAATGAGCAGTTCTTC. Its protein is CASSQGRGDNEQFF.

The chain uses TRBV6-1 and TRBJ1-2; 7 bases are shared with TRBD1. From germline, CDR1 is MNHNS and CDR2 SASEGT. Trimming cost V 7 bases and J 5 bases; bases outside gene matches: 10. CDR3 length: 14 residues. CDR3 nucleotide sequence: TGTGCCAGCAACTCCAGGGGGAGGCGTTATGGCTACACCTTC. Translated: CASNSRGRRYGYTF.

The chain is built from TRBV7-6 and TRBJ2-1; 10 nucleotides line up with TRBD2. The germline V gene encodes CDR1 SGHVS and CDR2 FNYEAQ. There are 16 residues in the CDR3. V lost 4 bases, J lost 3 bases, and 6 bases stayed unmatched. CDR3 DNA sequence: TGTGCCAGCAGCTCAAATCCTAGCGGGGGCTACAATGAGCAGTTCTTC. This translates into CASSSNPSGGYNEQFF.

DNA for the CDR3: TGTGCCAGCAGGACAGGGCATGGCTACACCTTC. This translates into CASRTGHGYTF. The rearrangement links TRBV6-5 to TRBJ1-2, with 7 bases matching TRBD1. The germline V gene has CDR1 MNHEY and CDR2 SVGAGI. V lost 6 bases and J lost 6; bases outside the gene matches: 1. The CDR3 totals 11 residues.

The chain combines TRBV27 with TRBJ1-5; the D gene is possibly TRBD1 (5 bases). Trimming took 4 bases from V and 2 from J, leaving 15 bases between them. CDR1 MNHEY and CDR2 SMNVEV come from the germline V gene (reference sequence). The CDR3 runs to 16 residues. Here the CDR3 DNA reads TGTGCCAGCAGTTCCTCCGGGGGAATCGGCAATCAGCCCCAGCATTTT. As protein: CASSSSGGIGNQPQHF.

This sequence joins TRBV6-2 or TRBV6-3 and TRBJ1-1, with D perhaps matching TRBD1 (6 bases). The germline V gene encodes CDR1 MNHEY and CDR2 SVGEGT. The ends were cut back, 2 bases at V and 6 bases at J, with 13 bases in the middle. This CDR3 comprises 14 residues. The CDR3 DNA sequence: TGTGCCAGCAGTTACGATCAGGGGATGGCTGAAGCTTTCTTT. Its translation: CASSYDQGMAEAFF.

The chain links TRBV3-1 (or the pseudogene TRBV3-2) to TRBJ2-7; the match to TRBD2 covers 13 bases. This CDR3 spans 17 amino acids. Germline V gene sequence: CDR1 LGHDT, CDR2 YNNKEL (reference sequence). Trimming at V came to 4 bases and at J to 7 bases, leaving 13 bases not matched to a gene. CDR3 bases: TGTGCCAGCAGCCCGCTTCCTGCAGGGACTAGCGGGGTTGAGCAGTACTTC. Amino acids: CASSPLPAGTSGVEQYF.

The V call is TRBV12-3 or TRBV12-4, the J call TRBJ1-1; TRBD1 is a possible D gene (5 bases). CDR3 length equals 13 residues. V was shortened by 4 bases and J by 4 bases, with 10 bases between the two germline ends. CDR3 nucleotides: TGTGCCAGCAGTTCGAGGACAAGCACTGAAGCTTTCTTT. Amino acids: CASSSRTSTEAFF.

The chain uses TRBV10-3 and TRBJ1-2, with D perhaps matching TRBD1 (6 bases). The CDR3 is made up of 13 amino acids. The ends were cut back, 5 bases at V and 6 bases at J, with 13 bases in the middle. CDR1 is ENHRY and CDR2 is SYGVKD in the germline V gene. The CDR3 region has the DNA TGTGCCATCAGTCCCACCGGGACAAATGGCTACACCTTC. It specifies CAISPTGTNGYTF.

The V gene is TRBV9, the J gene TRBJ1-1; the D is unclear. Trimming stripped 1 base from V and 1 base from J, with 11 bases between. There are 15 residues in the CDR3. Germline V gives CDR1 SGDLS, CDR2 YYNGEE. The CDR3 coding sequence is TGTGCCAGCAGCGTATCAGGATCCCAGAACACTGAAGCTTTCTTT. It codes for CASSVSGSQNTEAFF. Together with reference TRBV9 and TRBJ1-1, the CDR3 gives the full variable domain: DSGVTQTPKHLITATGQRVTLRCSPRSGDLSVYWYQQSLDQGLQFLIQYYNGEERAKGNILERFSAQQFPDLHSELNLSSLELGDSALYFCASSVSGSQNTEAFFGQGTRLTVV.

Points on this clone: This sample includes further DNA sequences coding for the same CDR3. The chain combines TRBV11-2 with TRBJ1-2, with D maybe TRBD1 (5 bases). The V gene lost 0 bases and the J gene lost 6 bases, with 11 bases spanning the gap. The CDR3 length is 14 residues. Germline assignment: CDR1 SGHAT and CDR2 FQNNGV. The CDR3 loop reads CASSLDTGGNGYTF. The CDR3 nucleotides are TGTGCCAGCAGCTTAGACACAGGAGGGAATGGCTACACCTTC.

The chain is built from TRBV6-6 and TRBJ2-7, with D possibly being TRBD2 (6 bases). CDR3 length equals 11 residues. Trimming pared 10 bases from V and 11 bases from J, leaving 18 bases between. The germline gives CDR1 MNHNY, CDR2 SVGAGI (reference sequence). CDR3: CATQIRETKYF. CDR3 coding DNA: TGTGCCACCCAAATCCGGGAGACAAAGTACTTC.